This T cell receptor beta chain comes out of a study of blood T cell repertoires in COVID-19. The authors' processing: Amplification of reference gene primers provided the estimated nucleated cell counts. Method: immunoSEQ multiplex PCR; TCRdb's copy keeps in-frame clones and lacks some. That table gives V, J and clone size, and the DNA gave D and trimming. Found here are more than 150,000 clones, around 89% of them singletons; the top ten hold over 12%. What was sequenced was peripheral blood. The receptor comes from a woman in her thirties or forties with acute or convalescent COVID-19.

As DNA, the CDR3 is TGTGCCAGCAGTTGGGGAGCGGGAGGGGGAGAGACCCAGTACTTC. Amino acid sequence: CASSWGAGGGETQYF. The rearrangement joins TRBV2 to TRBJ2-5; the match to TRBD2 covers 10 bases. Germline V CDR1 and CDR2: SNHLY, FYNNEI. This CDR3 has 15 residues. The trim removed 5 bases at V and 4 bases at J, leaving 7 bases unmatched.